The clone carrying this T cell receptor beta chain was seen a handful of times. The antigen is undetermined. These data originate in a study of early T cells in non-severe SARS-CoV-2 infection. Across the whole study: Bulk RNA isolated from unsorted whole blood underwent sequencing; chains were not paired. Broader study findings: In VDJdb matching, anti-spike CD8 responses were favored while private and CD4 specificities went missing.

The CDR3 has 16 amino acids. CDR1 is MNHEY, CDR2 SVGAGI, per germline. With 6 bases removed from V and 6 bases from J, the gap between germline ends came to 18 bases. Researchers tagged individual cDNA molecules with unique molecular identifiers. TCRdb re-called the 5' RACE reads through MiXCR, storing one row per CDR3 protein. Of some 64,000 distinct CDR3 sequences in the sample, roughly 18% were seen once. The chain combines TRBV6-5 with TRBJ1-6; D is perhaps TRBD1 (6 bases). The source was whole blood, collected at baseline. The TCR sequence derives from an adult who was a healthcare worker with PCR-confirmed SARS-CoV-2 infection or an uninfected control (not recorded which). The CDR3 loop is CASRKAGVRINSPLHF. DNA for the CDR3: TGTGCCAGCAGGAAGGCAGGGGTCAGGATTAATTCACCCCTCCACTTT.